A selection of T cell receptor beta chains follows, all from one sample in a study of blood T cell repertoires in COVID-19. Assay used: immunoSEQ multiplex PCR; TCRdb lists only in-frame clones, some missing. The data show fewer than 55,000 clones, around 82% seen once. Material: peripheral blood. Every receptor here comes from an elderly woman with COVID-19, enrolled during active disease. The CDR3 runs from the conserved cysteine through the conserved F or W. The D gene is left open where the match is weak. Some rows have no size entry. The others give once, few or many, or a class for an expanded clone.

v_gene	abundance	d_gene	j_gene	CDR3nt	CDR3aa
TRBV11-2	once	-	TRBJ2-5	TGTGCCAGCAGCTTACGGTCGGTGCTCAAGAGGGCCCAGTACTTC	CASSLRSVLKRAQYF
TRBV30	-	-	TRBJ1-3	TGTGCCTGGAGTGTCGACCTGGGACTTCAAGGAGGAAACACCATATATTTT	CAWSVDLGLQGGNTIYF
TRBV11-2	-	TRBD2	TRBJ2-1	TGTGCCAGCAGCCCAGGGACTAGCGGGACCCCATCCTACAATGAGCAGTTCTTC	CASSPGTSGTPSYNEQFF
TRBV4-1	-	-	TRBJ2-5	TGCGCCAGCAGCCAGGGTGACTTATTCCTTGGGACCCAGTACTTC	CASSQGDLFLGTQYF
TRBV12-5	many	-	TRBJ2-1	TGTGCTAGTGGTTTGGGGACTACCTACAATGAGCAGTTCTTC	CASGLGTTYNEQFF
TRBV12-3/TRBV12-4	few	-	TRBJ2-3	TGTGCCAGCAGTTCGGGGTTCAGGAATACGCAGTATTTT	CASSSGFRNTQYF
TRBV14	once	TRBD1	TRBJ1-1	TGTGCCAGCAGCCAATTCAGGGGGATAAACACTGAAGCTTTCTTT	CASSQFRGINTEAFF
TRBV9	-	TRBD2	TRBJ2-1	TGTGCCAGCAGCAGGGGACTAGCGGAGTACAATGAGCAGTTCTTC	CASSRGLAEYNEQFF
TRBV4-1	once	TRBD1	TRBJ2-5	TGCGCCAGCAGCCGTACGACAGGGAAGGGAGAGACCCAGTACTTC	CASSRTTGKGETQYF
TRBV5-5	-	TRBD2	TRBJ2-1	TGTGCCAGCAGCCCGGGACTAGCGGGACTGAATGAGCAGTTCTTC	CASSPGLAGLNEQFF
TRBV3-1/TRBV3-2	-	-	TRBJ1-3	TGTGCCAGCAGCCAGACGAGGGGAAACACCATATATTTT	CASSQTRGNTIYF
TRBV27	-	TRBD2	TRBJ2-1	TGTGCCAGCAGTTATGGAGCGGGAGGGAGGGTTGAGCAGTTCTTC	CASSYGAGGRVEQFF
TRBV5-5	-	TRBD1	TRBJ1-1	TGTGCCAGCAGCGCGGGGACAGGTAAGAACACTGAAGCTTTCTTT	CASSAGTGKNTEAFF
TRBV28	-	TRBD2	TRBJ2-3	TGTGCCAGCAGTTCAACTAGCGGGAGCGGAGATACGCAGTATTTT	CASSSTSGSGDTQYF
TRBV11-2	-	TRBD1	TRBJ1-2	TGTGCCAGCAGCCGGGGACAGCAAGCTAACTATGGCTACACCTTC	CASSRGQQANYGYTF
TRBV9	-	TRBD2	TRBJ2-1	TGTGCCAGCAGGAGAGGGAGCGGGAGGAGCTCCTACAATGAGCAGTTCTTC	CASRRGSGRSSYNEQFF
TRBV4-2	-	TRBD2	TRBJ2-7	TGTGCCAGCAGCCAATACGTGGGAGGGCCCGTCGAGCAGTACTTC	CASSQYVGGPVEQYF
TRBV7-3	-	-	TRBJ2-5	TGTGCCAGCAGCCCGGGACATTCGGAGACCCAGTACTTC	CASSPGHSETQYF
TRBV6-4	-	-	TRBJ2-7	TGTGCCAGCCCTAGCGCTGAGCAGTACTTC	CASPSAEQYF
TRBV11-2	once	-	TRBJ2-7	TGTGCCAGCAGCTTAGACAGGGGCCAATACGAGCAGTACTTC	CASSLDRGQYEQYF
TRBV5-1	-	TRBD1	TRBJ1-1	TGCGCCAGCAGCAGGACAGGGGGTGATAGGAACACTGAAGCTTTCTTT	CASSRTGGDRNTEAFF
TRBV7-9	-	-	TRBJ2-5	TGTGCCAGCAGCTTAAACAAGGGGCAAGAGACCCAGTACTTC	CASSLNKGQETQYF
TRBV13	-	TRBD1	TRBJ1-1	TGTGCCAGCAGCCATACAGGGGCCAAGAACACTGAAGCTTTCTTT	CASSHTGAKNTEAFF
TRBV18	-	TRBD1	TRBJ2-1	TGTGCCAGCTCATCTCAGGGGGCGCAATATTTCTTC	CASSSQGAQYFF
TRBV2	-	TRBD1	TRBJ2-1	TGTGCCAGCAGTGAGAGGGGACCGCGACAGGGGGTTGAGCAGTTCTTC	CASSERGPRQGVEQFF
TRBV4-2	few	TRBD1	TRBJ1-5	TGTGCCAGCAGCCAAGATCAGGACAGGGGTAATCAGCCCCAGCATTTT	CASSQDQDRGNQPQHF
TRBV3-1/TRBV3-2	once	TRBD2	TRBJ2-2	TGTGCCAGCAGCCGGTACGGCGGCGGGAGTGCGCATACCGGGGAGCTGTTTTTT	CASSRYGGGSAHTGELFF
TRBV7-9	-	-	TRBJ1-2	TGTGCCAGCAGCCAAGGCGGACAGTTCTATGGCTACACCTTC	CASSQGGQFYGYTF
TRBV30	-	-	TRBJ1-1	TGTGCCTGGAGTAGGGAGGGGAACACTGAAGCTTTCTTT	CAWSREGNTEAFF
TRBV29-1	-	TRBD1	TRBJ1-5	TGCAGCGTTTCTACAGGGGTCAATCAGCCCCAGCATTTT	CSVSTGVNQPQHF
TRBV5-1	-	-	TRBJ1-1	TGCGCCAGCAGCTTGGATCCGAACTTAATGATGAACACTGAAGCTTTCTTT	CASSLDPNLMMNTEAFF
TRBV7-3	-	-	TRBJ1-1	TGTGCCAGCAGCCCACAGCTAAACACTGAAGCTTTCTTT	CASSPQLNTEAFF
TRBV7-2	-	TRBD2	TRBJ2-1	TGTGCCAGCAGCTCCGCTAGCGGGAGGACCAATGAGCAGTTCTTC	CASSSASGRTNEQFF
TRBV29-1	-	TRBD1	TRBJ2-7	TGCAGCGTAGTTACTGGACAGGGAGGCGACGAGCAGTACTTC	CSVVTGQGGDEQYF
TRBV5-1	-	TRBD1	TRBJ2-2	TGCGCCAGCAGCGACCGGGACAGGGGTTCCGGGGAGCTGTTTTTT	CASSDRDRGSGELFF
TRBV19	few	-	TRBJ1-1	TGTGCCAGTAGTATAGGGGTCAGGGGGAACACTGAAGCTTTCTTT	CASSIGVRGNTEAFF
TRBV15	-	-	TRBJ1-2	TGTGCCACCAGCAGAGACAGGGCTGGCTACACCTTC	CATSRDRAGYTF
TRBV6-5	-	TRBD1	TRBJ1-4	TGTGCCAGCAGTCCCGGGACAGGGTTTGAAAAACTGTTTTTT	CASSPGTGFEKLFF
TRBV10-1	-	TRBD1	TRBJ1-1	TGCGCCAGCAGTGACGCGACAGGGTCTACTGAAGCTTTCTTT	CASSDATGSTEAFF
TRBV10-1	-	-	TRBJ2-5	TGCGCCAGCAGTGTTGGTCGAGGTTATGGAGAGACCCAGTACTTC	CASSVGRGYGETQYF
TRBV6-6	-	-	TRBJ2-1	TGTGCCAGCAGAAACCTAGCCAATGAGCAGTTCTTC	CASRNLANEQFF
TRBV6-5	once	-	TRBJ1-5	TGTGCCAGCAGTTTTGGACAGAGCAATCAGCCCCAGCATTTT	CASSFGQSNQPQHF